Below are 29 T cell receptor beta chains sequenced from a single sample in a study of cytomegalovirus exposure and HLA in healthy donors. Clones were sequenced by immunoSEQ multiplex PCR, and TCRdb holds only the in-frame ones, with some missing. The table shows fewer than 200,000 clones, with approximately 86% occurring only once. Sequences were obtained from PBMCs. The receptor source for this set is a man aged 18 to 29 in good health and CMV-seropositive.

The chain employs TRBV9 and TRBJ1-2; possible D gene TRBD1, 5 bases. Trimming removed 2 bases from V and 2 bases from J, with 10 bases in between. Germline V gives CDR1 SGDLS, CDR2 YYNGEE. This CDR3 is 14 amino acids long. CDR3 in DNA: TGTGCCAGCAGCGTGTCAGACAGAAACTATGGCTACACCTTC. This codes for CASSVSDRNYGYTF.

This clone has only a few counts. J is TRBJ1-2 and V is TRBV5-8, with D unresolved. Germline loops: CDR1 SGHTS, CDR2 YDEGEE. V was trimmed by 10 bases and J by 7 bases, leaving 17 bases between them. The CDR3 contains 12 residues. The DNA of the CDR3 is TGTGCCTGCTGGTTCCCATACTTTGGCTACACCTTC. Translating gives CACWFPYFGYTF.

The rearrangement joins TRBV6-5 to TRBJ2-6, with a possible D match to TRBD2 (6 bases). This CDR3 has 14 residues. The V and J ends lost 6 bases and 2 bases respectively, with 8 bases between them. Per germline, CDR1 MNHEY and CDR2 SVGAGI. The CDR3 bases are TGTGCCAGCAGCGGGGGTCCTGGGGCCAACGTCCTGACTTTC. This codes for CASSGGPGANVLTF.

As DNA, the CDR3 is TGTGCCAGCAGTGACGGTCAGGAGGGGAGTGGAGGCTACACCTTC. Residues: CASSDGQEGSGGYTF. The chain combines TRBV6-4 with TRBJ1-2, with D perhaps TRBD1 (5 bases). Germline V gene data show CDR1 as MRHNA and CDR2 as SNTAGT. CDR3 length equals 15 residues. Trimming took off 2 bases at V and 8 bases at J, with 18 bases between the two ends.

The CDR3 DNA is TGTGCCAGTAGTGCAGGGAATTTCGGCACTGAAGCTTTCTTT. Translation: CASSAGNFGTEAFF. V is TRBV19 and J is TRBJ1-1; possible D gene TRBD1, 5 bases. Germline V CDR1 and CDR2: LNHDA, SQIVND (reference sequence). The CDR3 extends over 14 amino acids. V dropped 5 bases and J dropped 4 bases, with 14 bases sitting between them. Supplemented by reference TRBV19 and TRBJ1-1, the full variable domain reads DGGITQSPKYLFRKEGQNVTLSCEQNLNHDAMYWYRQDPGQGLRLIYYSQIVNDFQKGDIAEGYSVSREKKESFPLTVTSAQKNPTAFYLCASSAGNFGTEAFFGQGTRLTVV.

This chain joins TRBV6-5 and TRBJ1-1; unclear D gene. CDR1 is MNHEY and CDR2 is SVGAGI in the germline V gene. The length of the CDR3 is 16 residues. Trimming stripped 0 bases from V and 1 base from J, with 12 bases between. The CDR3 is CASSYSLGATNTEAFF. The CDR3 region has the DNA TGTGCCAGCAGTTACTCGTTGGGAGCCACGAACACTGAAGCTTTCTTT.

V is TRBV28 and J is TRBJ2-1; 9 bases match TRBD1. The CDR3 loop spans 14 amino acids. The V segment lost 1 base and the J segment 7 bases; nucleotides outside the gene matches: 2. Germline V gene sequence: CDR1 MDHEN, CDR2 SYDVKM. This CDR3 reads CASSLLGTGNEQFF. As DNA, the CDR3 is TGTGCCAGCAGTTTATTGGGGACAGGGAATGAGCAGTTCTTC.

The chain uses TRBV9 and TRBJ1-2, with a weak D call TRBD1 (5 bases). CDR1 is SGDLS and CDR2 is YYNGEE in the germline V gene. The CDR3 extends over 18 amino acids. V was clipped by 0 bases and J by 2 bases, with 20 bases between them. The CDR3 nucleotides read TGTGCCAGCAGCGTAGGGGGATTGGGGCAGGGAAGCAACTATGGCTACACCTTC. Translating gives CASSVGGLGQGSNYGYTF.

The chain is built from TRBV5-4 and TRBJ2-3; 10 positions match TRBD2. With 3 bases clipped from V and 0 bases from J, the junction kept 4 bases outside the gene matches. The germline gives CDR1 SGHNT, CDR2 YYREEE (reference sequence). The CDR3 has 16 residues. The CDR3 DNA sequence: TGTGCCAGCAGCTCGGGACTAGCGACTAGCACAGATACGCAGTATTTT. Protein product: CASSSGLATSTDTQYF.

This rearrangement joins TRBV7-9 to TRBJ2-1; 7 bases match TRBD1. This CDR3 has 15 residues. With 5 bases clipped from V and 4 bases from J, the junction kept 8 bases outside the gene matches. Germline V gene data show CDR1 as SEHNR and CDR2 as FQNEAQ (reference sequence). CDR3 sequence (DNA): TGTGCCAGCAGCCCGGCCGGGACAGAATACAATGAGCAGTTCTTC. Residues: CASSPAGTEYNEQFF.

In its sample, this clone was seen a few times. This chain links TRBV7-9 with TRBJ1-2; D possibly corresponds to TRBD1 (6 bases). V was clipped by 8 bases and J by 6 bases, with 13 bases between them. CDR3 length: 12 amino acids. Looked up from germline, CDR1 is SEHNR and CDR2 is FQNEAQ (reference sequence). Written as DNA, the CDR3 is TGTGCCAGCCCTACAGGGATGAATGGCTACACCTTC. It codes for CASPTGMNGYTF.

This clone occurred once. The chain carries TRBV7-8 and TRBJ1-2; 8 bases agree with TRBD1. This CDR3 region has 13 residues. Trimming cost V 2 bases and J 7 bases; bases outside gene matches: 3. CDR1 and CDR2 (germline): SGHVS, FQNEAQ. The CDR3 spells CASSLNRGFGYTF. The CDR3 DNA reads TGTGCCAGCAGCTTAAACAGGGGGTTTGGCTACACCTTC.

The CDR3 DNA reads as TGCGCCAGCAGCCAGGGCCCGATTTATGGCTACACCTTC. Translation: CASSQGPIYGYTF. V is TRBV5-1 and J is TRBJ1-2; D is possibly TRBD1 (5 bases). The CDR3 contains 13 residues. Between the trimmed V and J ends, which lost 4 bases and 5 bases, there was a span of 12 bases. Germline assignment: CDR1 SGHRS and CDR2 YFSETQ.

The chain uses TRBV14 and TRBJ2-3; TRBD2 aligns across 8 bases. Germline loops: CDR1 SGHDN, CDR2 FVKESK. The CDR3 covers 14 residues. V trimming: 7 bases; J trimming: 3 bases; junction bases outside the gene matches: 6. The CDR3 loop is CASTAAGATDTQYF. The DNA of the CDR3 is TGTGCCAGCACCGCAGCGGGAGCAACAGATACGCAGTATTTT.

The chain couples TRBV2 to TRBJ2-7, with D possibly TRBD2 on 6 matching bases. The V end lost 8 bases, the J end lost 2 bases, and 16 bases lay between the germline ends. Germline CDR1 reads SNHLY; CDR2 reads FYNNEI. This CDR3 has 14 amino acids. CDR3 amino acids: CASFETGLTYEQYF. The CDR3 coding sequence is TGTGCCAGCTTTGAGACGGGACTCACCTACGAGCAGTACTTC.

This sequence joins TRBV18 and TRBJ2-4; possible D gene TRBD2, 5 bases. This CDR3 is 17 amino acids long. Germline loops: CDR1 KGHSH, CDR2 LQKENI. V was clipped by 3 bases and J by 2 bases, with 17 bases between them. The CDR3 reads CASSPQLGGPSKNIQYF. Written as DNA, the CDR3 is TGTGCCAGCTCACCCCAGTTAGGAGGTCCTTCCAAAAACATTCAGTACTTC.

The CDR3 coding sequence is TGTGCCAGTCGATCCGGAAGACTTAATGAAAAACTGTTTTTT. This codes for CASRSGRLNEKLFF. The V call is TRBV2, the J call TRBJ1-4, with D unclear. The CDR3 sequence is 14 residues long. The germline gives CDR1 SNHLY, CDR2 FYNNEI. V lost 9 bases and J lost 4, with 15 bases in between.

The chain is built from TRBV6-5 and TRBJ2-1, with TRBD2 as a possible D gene (6 bases). The CDR3 is 15 residues long. Germline loops: CDR1 MNHEY, CDR2 SVGAGI. Trimming stripped 7 bases from V and 5 bases from J, with 18 bases between. Here the CDR3 DNA reads TGTGCCAGCACCTCCCACGCGGGGCCAAACAATGAGCAGTTCTTC. Translated: CASTSHAGPNNEQFF.

The rearrangement joins TRBV6-5 to TRBJ2-1; possibly TRBD2 for D (6 bases). The CDR3 length is 15 residues. Germline CDR1 is MNHEY and CDR2 is SVGAGI. The germline V and J ends were trimmed by 0 bases and 8 bases, with 14 bases remaining between them. This chain's CDR3 is CASSYSTGSRYEQFF. The CDR3 region has the DNA TGTGCCAGCAGTTACTCAACCGGGAGTCGGTATGAGCAGTTCTTC.

V and J are TRBV4-1 and TRBJ1-2; TRBD1 might be the D (5 bases). The length of the CDR3 is 18 residues. Germline CDR1 and CDR2: MGHRA and YSYEKL. V gave up 3 bases and J gave up 2 bases, with 22 bases separating them. The CDR3 sequence: CASSQGYGIWGENYGYTF. CDR3 nucleotide sequence: TGCGCCAGCAGCCAGGGTTACGGTATTTGGGGCGAAAACTATGGCTACACCTTC.

The V and J genes are TRBV21-1 and TRBJ2-1; the table's TRBD2 call for D was not verified on the DNA. TRBV21-1 is designated a pseudogene. This CDR3 is built from 13 residues. CDR3 nucleotides: TGTGCCAGCACCCTAGGAGGAGGGAATGAGCAGTTCTTC. Amino acids: CASTLGGGNEQFF.

This chain connects TRBV10-3 to TRBJ2-7; 10 bases map to TRBD1. The CDR3 loop spans 14 amino acids. Germline V gives CDR1 ENHRY, CDR2 SYGVKD. The ends lost 8 bases at V and 2 bases at J; junction bases unmatched: 6. The CDR3 protein is CAIGGQGFPYEQYF. The CDR3 nucleotides are TGTGCCATCGGGGGACAGGGGTTTCCCTACGAGCAGTACTTC.

The chain recombines TRBV6-5 with TRBJ2-5; 7 bases match TRBD1. The CDR3 is 15 amino acids. V lost 8 bases and J lost 5; bases outside the gene matches: 14. Germline values: CDR1 MNHEY, CDR2 SVGAGI. The CDR3 sequence is CASCRFEGGVETQYF. DNA for the CDR3: TGTGCCAGCTGTCGATTCGAAGGGGGCGTGGAGACCCAGTACTTC.

The V and J genes are TRBV7-9 and TRBJ2-1; 9 bases agree with TRBD2. Germline CDR1 SEHNR, CDR2 FQNEAQ (reference sequence). V lost 2 bases and J lost 4; bases outside the gene matches: 3. The CDR3 totals 15 residues. In DNA form, the CDR3 reads TGTGCCAGCAGCTTACTAGCGGGAAGGTACAATGAGCAGTTCTTC. It is translated as CASSLLAGRYNEQFF.

CDR3 loop: CASSLEARLAGLLNEQFF. CDR3 nucleotides: TGTGCCAGCAGCTTAGAAGCTCGACTAGCGGGACTCTTAAATGAGCAGTTCTTC. The gene calls are TRBV7-9 and TRBJ2-1; 11 bases are a match to TRBD2. V lost 1 base and J lost 7; bases outside the gene matches: 12. This CDR3 contains 18 residues. CDR1 and CDR2 (germline): SEHNR, FQNEAQ (reference sequence).

The V and J genes are TRBV25-1 and TRBJ2-2; D gene ambiguous. The germline V gene encodes CDR1 MGHDK and CDR2 SYGVNS. V gave up 4 bases and J gave up 4 bases, with 7 bases separating them. The CDR3 contains 13 residues. The CDR3 DNA reads as TGTGCCAGCAGTGGCCTCAGCACCGGGGAGCTGTTTTTT. Protein sequence: CASSGLSTGELFF.

The genes are TRBV18 and TRBJ2-7; maybe TRBD1 (5 bases). The CDR3 sequence is 15 residues long. Germline V lookup: CDR1 KGHSH, CDR2 LQKENI. V was cut by 2 bases and J by 0 bases, with 11 bases left in between. CDR3 amino acids: CASSPGAGISYEQYF. The CDR3, as DNA: TGTGCCAGCTCACCAGGGGCAGGGATCTCCTACGAGCAGTACTTC.

This rearrangement joins TRBV27 to TRBJ2-3; perhaps TRBD1 as D (5 bases). In germline, CDR1 is MNHEY, CDR2 SMNVEV (reference sequence). With 5 bases removed from V and 6 bases from J, the gap between germline ends came to 15 bases. The CDR3 sequence is 14 residues long. CDR3 in DNA: TGTGCCAGCAGTCTCATGCCGGCAGGGGATACGCAGTATTTT. It is translated as CASSLMPAGDTQYF.

This chain joins TRBV5-1 and TRBJ1-1; D not certain. V dropped 4 bases and J dropped 1 base, with 14 bases sitting between them. The germline gives CDR1 SGHRS, CDR2 YFSETQ. The CDR3 runs to 15 residues. CDR3 bases: TGCGCCAGCAGCCCAATCACCCTACGGAACACTGAAGCTTTCTTT. This translates into CASSPITLRNTEAFF.